The T cell receptor (beta chain) described here comes from a study of early T cells in non-severe SARS-CoV-2 infection. Looking at the study overall: Chains from this unsorted whole-blood bulk RNA could not be paired.

Trimming cost V 1 base and J 9 bases, with 10 bases left between them. Per germline, CDR1 MNHNS and CDR2 SASEGT. The CDR3 length is 13 residues. This clonotype was seen only a few times. Antigen specificity is unknown. Individually, cDNA molecules had unique molecular identifiers attached to them. MiXCR, run by TCRdb on the 5' RACE reads, gives a single entry per CDR3 protein. The sample yields 70,000 to 90,000 distinct CDR3 sequences, just under 15% seen once. Notes on the study in general: Comparison of clonotypes with VDJdb favored anti-spike CD8 responses while missing private and CD4 specificities.

The sample was whole blood. This TCR was recovered from an adult who was a healthcare worker with PCR-confirmed SARS-CoV-2 infection or an uninfected control (not recorded which). The chain uses TRBV6-1 and TRBJ2-4; D unresolved. In nucleotides, the CDR3 is TGTGCCAGCAGTGAAGAGGGATTTGGCATTCAGTACTTC. Protein sequence: CASSEEGFGIQYF.